Detailed here is one TCR beta chain. Its antigen specificity is not known. No much larger clone is present one base from it, and per-base qualities are unavailable. Collaborating institutions collected whole blood in K2EDTA tubes following their own protocols. For TCRbeta analysis, collaborators shipped samples in one of three forms: frozen whole blood, isolated PBMCs, or DNA extracted from either of those sample types. This sample was taken from a study of blood T cell repertoires in COVID-19 (dated by TCRdb to about 2020). For the wider study: The collaborator samples originated in the United States, Italy and Spain and spanned the acute and convalescent phases of COVID-19. The material from the prospective study consisted of cDNA or gDNA derived from T cells, B-cell-depleted T cells, or PBMCs. The dataset comprised deeply sampled blood TCRbeta repertoires from subjects exposed to, actively infected with, or recovered from COVID-19. The repertoires were made available in a free public database intended to serve as a resource for research on the immune response to SARS-CoV-2. Samples came from the ongoing ImmuneRACE study (first 160 participants) plus 1,254 subjects from 6 global collaborators. Sample metadata almost always included a de-identified subject ID, COVID-19 status, age in years and sex. HLA class I and class II types, where available, came from metadata supplied by the sample provider rather than from assay-based typing. Points the paper makes about the study in general: The quantity of clinical and demographic metadata differed by source and by participant and was supplied without curation.

The immunoSEQ Assay, a bias-controlled multiplex PCR, was used to amplify TCRbeta CDR3 regions from genomic DNA. Processing in the source paper ran as follows. Nucleated cell counts per sample were estimated from amplification of reference gene primers within the assay. To quantify the absolute abundance of each unique TCRbeta CDR3 rearrangement, sequence reads were collapsed and filtered. Productive Simpson clonality was computed per sample as the square root of Simpson's diversity index over productive rearrangements. The table was pulled from immuneACCESS by TCRdb, which kept in-frame rearrangements only. Such tables lose some clones; where checked, under half of the loss comes from unresolved V genes, and the rest has no known cause. V, J and clone size were drawn from that table, and D and trimming were deduced from the DNA. Present in this sample are under 250,000 clones, over 80% of which were seen just once. The top ten hold around 30% of the sample.

Trimming costs V 0 bases and J 1 base, and their ends lie 5 bases apart. CDR1 SGHKS and CDR2 YYEKEE were looked up in the germline V gene (reference sequence). The CDR3 goes from the cysteine to the phenylalanine over 15 residues. Only the CDR3 DNA stays, 45 bases, in frame from base 1. The sample taken for sequencing was peripheral blood. The sequence links TRBV5-5 to TRBJ1-6; the D gene cannot be resolved reliably. This receptor was taken from a man aged 35 to 55 with acute or convalescent COVID-19. The nucleotide sequence reads TGTGCCAGCAGCTTGGCCCCTTCCTATAATTCACCCCTCCACTTT. This encodes CASSLAPSYNSPLHF. The entire variable domain, with the stretches around the CDR3 drawn from the reference TRBV5-5 and TRBJ1-6 proteins, is DAGVTQSPTHLIKTRGQQVTLRCSPISGHKSVSWYQQVLGQGPQFIFQYYEKEERGRGNFPDRFSARQFPNYSSELNVNALLLGDSALYLCASSLAPSYNSPLHFGNGTRLTVT.